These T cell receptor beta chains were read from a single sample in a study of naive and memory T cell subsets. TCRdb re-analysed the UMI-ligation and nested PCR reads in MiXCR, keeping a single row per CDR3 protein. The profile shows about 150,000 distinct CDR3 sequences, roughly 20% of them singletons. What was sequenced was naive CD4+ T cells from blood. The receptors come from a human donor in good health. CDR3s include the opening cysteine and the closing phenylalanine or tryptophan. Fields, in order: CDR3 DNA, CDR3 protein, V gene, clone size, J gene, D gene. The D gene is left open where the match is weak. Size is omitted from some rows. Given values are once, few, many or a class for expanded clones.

TGTGCCAGCAGCTTAGGTGCGGGAGGGTCAGATACGCAGTATTTT,CASSLGAGGSDTQYF,TRBV7-9,few,TRBJ2-3,TRBD2
TGTGCCACCAGCAGATCAGGGGGGCGGTCACCCCTCCACTTT,CATSRSGGRSPLHF,TRBV15,few,TRBJ1-6,TRBD1
TGTGCCAGCAGCCAAGGTCCCCTTACCCAAGAGACCCAGTACTTC,CASSQGPLTQETQYF,TRBV3-1,-,TRBJ2-5,-
TGTGCCAGCAGCCCATATAGAGGGACAGACAATGAGCAGTTCTTC,CASSPYRGTDNEQFF,TRBV7-2,few,TRBJ2-1,TRBD1
TGTGCCAGCAGCTTGACAGGTTGGAGAGCCAAAAACATTCAGTACTTC,CASSLTGWRAKNIQYF,TRBV6-6,few,TRBJ2-4,-
TGTGCCATCAGTGAGAGACAGGGAGAAACTAATGAGCAGTTCTTC,CAISERQGETNEQFF,TRBV10-3,-,TRBJ2-1,TRBD1
TGTGCCAGCAGTTTACCAGGGGCTAGGGAGCAGTTCTTC,CASSLPGAREQFF,TRBV28,-,TRBJ2-1,-
TGCAGCGTTGGGACGGTGGATACGCAGTATTTT,CSVGTVDTQYF,TRBV29-1,-,TRBJ2-3,-
TGTGCCAGCAGCGTGAGAGGGGCTAATGAAAAACTGTTTTTT,CASSVRGANEKLFF,TRBV9,-,TRBJ1-4,-
TGTGCCAGCAGTTTGATGCGGGGGAGCGACGAGCAGTACTTC,CASSLMRGSDEQYF,TRBV12-3/TRBV12-4,-,TRBJ2-7,TRBD2
TGCAGTGCTCCTAGCGGGAGTGAGCAGTTCTTC,CSAPSGSEQFF,TRBV20-1,-,TRBJ2-1,TRBD2
TGTGCCAGCACCTCTTTGGTGGGCGCTGAGCAGTTCTTC,CASTSLVGAEQFF,TRBV27,-,TRBJ2-1,-
TGTGCCAGCTCACCACCTCCGGGACGGGACGAGCAGTACTTC,CASSPPPGRDEQYF,TRBV18,few,TRBJ2-7,-
TGCAGTGCTTTTAGCGGGAGGAGAAAGTCCGGGGAGCTGTTTTTT,CSAFSGRRKSGELFF,TRBV20-1,few,TRBJ2-2,TRBD2
TGTGCCAGCAGCCCCTCCTTGACAGTGGGCGGTGAAGCTTTCTTT,CASSPSLTVGGEAFF,TRBV7-9,few,TRBJ1-1,-
TGTGCCAGCAGCTCCCTAAGGACCTCCTACAATGAGCAGTTCTTC,CASSSLRTSYNEQFF,TRBV11-2,-,TRBJ2-1,-
TGTGCCAGCAGTTCCGAACCCGGGACAGGGGTGTACAATGAGCAGTTCTTC,CASSSEPGTGVYNEQFF,TRBV6-2/TRBV6-3,-,TRBJ2-1,TRBD1
TGTGCCAGCAGCTTAGAACTAGCGGGAAGTGAGCAGTTCTTC,CASSLELAGSEQFF,TRBV11-2,-,TRBJ2-1,TRBD2
TGTGCCATCAGTGAGGGTGGGGGGCCCGAGCAGTACTTC,CAISEGGGPEQYF,TRBV10-3,-,TRBJ2-7,-
TGTGCCAGCAGTAACATACAGGGGACGAAGAGCAATCAGCCCCAGCATTTT,CASSNIQGTKSNQPQHF,TRBV6-6,-,TRBJ1-5,TRBD1
TGCAGTGCTCGTAGCGGGAGCGGCAATGAGCAGTTCTTC,CSARSGSGNEQFF,TRBV20-1,many,TRBJ2-1,TRBD2
TGTGCCAGCAGCTTTACTAGCGGGGATTCAAATGAGCAGTTCTTC,CASSFTSGDSNEQFF,TRBV11-3,few,TRBJ2-1,TRBD2
TGTGCCAGCACTAAAAGGTCCGGGACTAGCGGGAGGGCCGGGAAAAGTGAGCAGTTCTTC,CASTKRSGTSGRAGKSEQFF,TRBV6-2/TRBV6-3,-,TRBJ2-1,TRBD2
TGCGCCAGCAGCCAGTCGACAGGGACCCCCACCTACGAGCAGTACTTC,CASSQSTGTPTYEQYF,TRBV4-1,many,TRBJ2-7,TRBD1
TGTGCCAGCAGATTCCTCAAAATGCCTTCGTTGAATAATTCACCCCTCCACTTT,CASRFLKMPSLNNSPLHF,TRBV28,-,TRBJ1-6,-
TGTGCCAGCAGTTTACCTTCGGGAGCTGAAGCTTTCTTT,CASSLPSGAEAFF,TRBV12-3/TRBV12-4,few,TRBJ1-1,-
TGCGCCAGCAGCTTATTTAGCGGGGTGAAGGATACGCAGTATTTT,CASSLFSGVKDTQYF,TRBV5-1,-,TRBJ2-3,TRBD2
TGTGCCAGCAGTTTGAGCAGACAAGAGACCCAGTACTTC,CASSLSRQETQYF,TRBV12-3/TRBV12-4,many,TRBJ2-5,-
TGTGCCATCAGTGAGTCTGGGTTTGAGCAGTTCTTC,CAISESGFEQFF,TRBV10-3,few,TRBJ2-1,-
TGTGCCAGCAGAGCAGCCCTTTATGGCTACACCTTC,CASRAALYGYTF,TRBV28,-,TRBJ1-2,-
TGTGCCAGCAGTGAGGCGGGAGTTCCGACAGATACGCAGTATTTT,CASSEAGVPTDTQYF,TRBV2,-,TRBJ2-3,TRBD2
TGCGCCAGCAGCTTGGGGTGGGAGTCCTACAATGAGCAGTTCTTC,CASSLGWESYNEQFF,TRBV5-1,few,TRBJ2-1,-
TGTGCCAGCGCCCCGAAGAAGGGGGCCCCGTACTTC,CASAPKKGAPYF,TRBV18,-,TRBJ2-7,TRBD1
TGTGCCAGCAGCCGGACAGGGTATCGCAATCAGCCCCAGCATTTT,CASSRTGYRNQPQHF,TRBV27,many,TRBJ1-5,TRBD1
TGCAGCGTTGCACGACTAGCGGGGTACAATGAGCAGTTCTTC,CSVARLAGYNEQFF,TRBV29-1,-,TRBJ2-1,TRBD2
TGTGCCAGCAGCCAGAATTCGGGGGCTGACTATGGCTACACCTTC,CASSQNSGADYGYTF,TRBV3-1,few,TRBJ1-2,-
TGTGCCAGCAGTTTAGGGGGGGGCGGGAATGAAGCTACGCAGTATTTT,CASSLGGGGNEATQYF,TRBV28,-,TRBJ2-3,-
TGCGCCAGCAGTGAGGGTAGCGGGGGGGCCACAGATACGCAGTATTTT,CASSEGSGGATDTQYF,TRBV10-1,-,TRBJ2-3,TRBD2
TGTGCCACCAGTGAAGGCAGCGGGAGGGCCTACAATGAGCAGTTCTTC,CATSEGSGRAYNEQFF,TRBV24-1,-,TRBJ2-1,TRBD2
TGTGCCAGCAGCTCAATGAAGGGGGCCAGCACCGGGGAGCTGTTTTTT,CASSSMKGASTGELFF,TRBV7-7,few,TRBJ2-2,TRBD1
TGCGCCAGCAGCTCCCTGACTAGCGGGAGAGCGAACACCGGGGAGCTGTTTTTT,CASSSLTSGRANTGELFF,TRBV5-1,many,TRBJ2-2,TRBD2